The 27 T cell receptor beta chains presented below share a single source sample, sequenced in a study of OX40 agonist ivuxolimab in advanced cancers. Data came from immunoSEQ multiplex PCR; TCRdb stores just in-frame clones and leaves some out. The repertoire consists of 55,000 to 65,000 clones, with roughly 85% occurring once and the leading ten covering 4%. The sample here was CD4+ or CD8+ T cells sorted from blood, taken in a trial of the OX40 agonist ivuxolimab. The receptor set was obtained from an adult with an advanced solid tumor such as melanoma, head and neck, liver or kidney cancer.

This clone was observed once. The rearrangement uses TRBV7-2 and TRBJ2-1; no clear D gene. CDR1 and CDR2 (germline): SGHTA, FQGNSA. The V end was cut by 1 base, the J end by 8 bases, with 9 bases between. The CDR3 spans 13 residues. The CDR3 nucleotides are TGTGCCAGCAGCTTAGAGGGCGGAGATGAGCAGTTCTTC. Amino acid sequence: CASSLEGGDEQFF. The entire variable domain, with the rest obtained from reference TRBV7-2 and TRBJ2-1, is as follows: GAGVSQSPSNKVTEKGKDVELRCDPISGHTALYWYRQSLGQGLEFLIYFQGNSAPDKSGLPSDRFSAERTGGSVSTLTIQRTQQEDSAVYLCASSLEGGDEQFFGPGTRLTVL.

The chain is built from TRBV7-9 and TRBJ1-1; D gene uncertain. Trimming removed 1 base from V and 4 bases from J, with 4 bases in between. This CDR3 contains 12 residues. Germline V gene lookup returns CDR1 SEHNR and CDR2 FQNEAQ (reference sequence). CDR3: CASSLGVTEAFF. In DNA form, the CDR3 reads TGTGCCAGCAGCTTAGGGGTCACTGAAGCTTTCTTT.

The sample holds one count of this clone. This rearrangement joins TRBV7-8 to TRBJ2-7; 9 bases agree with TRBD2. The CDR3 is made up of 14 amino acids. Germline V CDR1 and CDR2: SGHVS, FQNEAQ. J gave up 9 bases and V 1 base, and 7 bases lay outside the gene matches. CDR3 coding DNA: TGTGCCAGCAGCTTAGTGGCGGGAGGGTCGGTGCAGTACTTC. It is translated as CASSLVAGGSVQYF.

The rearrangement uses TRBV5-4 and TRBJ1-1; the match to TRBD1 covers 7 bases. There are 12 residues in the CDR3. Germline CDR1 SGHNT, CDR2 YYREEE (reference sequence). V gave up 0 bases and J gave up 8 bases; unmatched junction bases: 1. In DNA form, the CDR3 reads TGTGCCAGCAGCTTGGTGGACAGGGAAGCTTTCTTT. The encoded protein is CASSLVDREAFF.

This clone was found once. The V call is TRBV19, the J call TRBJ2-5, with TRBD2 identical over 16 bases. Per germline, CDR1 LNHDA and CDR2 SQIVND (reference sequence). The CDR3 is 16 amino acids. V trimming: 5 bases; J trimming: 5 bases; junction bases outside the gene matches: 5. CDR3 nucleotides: TGTGCCAGTAGTTCGGGGACTAGCGGGAGGGGCGAGACCCAGTACTTC. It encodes CASSSGTSGRGETQYF.

In DNA, the CDR3 is TGTGCCAGCAGTCGAGAGGGACTGGGCAATCAGCCCCAGCATTTT. Encoded protein: CASSREGLGNQPQHF. The gene calls are TRBV28 and TRBJ1-5; maybe TRBD1 (5 bases). V was pared by 5 bases and J by 2 bases, with 13 bases between. The length of the CDR3 is 15 residues. CDR1 is MDHEN, CDR2 SYDVKM, per germline.

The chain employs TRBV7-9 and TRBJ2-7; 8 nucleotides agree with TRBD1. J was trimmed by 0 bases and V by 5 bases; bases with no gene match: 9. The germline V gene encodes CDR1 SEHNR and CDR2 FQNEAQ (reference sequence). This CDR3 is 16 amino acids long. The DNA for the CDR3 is TGTGCCAGCAGCAAAGTCCGGACAGGGCCCTCCTACGAGCAGTACTTC. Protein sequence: CASSKVRTGPSYEQYF.

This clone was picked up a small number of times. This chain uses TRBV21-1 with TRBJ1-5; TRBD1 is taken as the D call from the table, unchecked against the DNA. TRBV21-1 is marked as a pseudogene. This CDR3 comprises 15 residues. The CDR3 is CASSNSRGSNQPQHF. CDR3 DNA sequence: TGTGCCAGCAGCAACAGCAGGGGGAGCAATCAGCCCCAGCATTTT.

CDR3 sequence: CASNTITGQVNTEAFF. The CDR3 DNA is TGTGCCAGTAATACCATCACGGGACAGGTAAACACTGAAGCTTTCTTT. The chain has TRBV19 and TRBJ1-1; 8 bases match TRBD1. The ends lost 7 bases at V and 2 bases at J; junction bases unmatched: 12. CDR3 length: 16 amino acids. Germline V gene sequence: CDR1 LNHDA, CDR2 SQIVND (reference sequence).

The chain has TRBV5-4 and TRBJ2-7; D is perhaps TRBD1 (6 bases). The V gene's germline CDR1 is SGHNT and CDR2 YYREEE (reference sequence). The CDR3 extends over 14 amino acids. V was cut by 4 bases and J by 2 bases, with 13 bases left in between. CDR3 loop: CASSPGDKAYEQYF. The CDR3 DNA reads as TGTGCCAGCAGCCCAGGGGACAAGGCCTACGAGCAGTACTTC.

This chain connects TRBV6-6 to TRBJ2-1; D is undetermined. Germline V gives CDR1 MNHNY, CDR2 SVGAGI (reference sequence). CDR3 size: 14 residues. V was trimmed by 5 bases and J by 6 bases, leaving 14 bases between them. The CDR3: CASSPKKSGNEQFF. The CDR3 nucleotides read TGTGCCAGCAGTCCAAAAAAAAGTGGCAATGAGCAGTTCTTC.

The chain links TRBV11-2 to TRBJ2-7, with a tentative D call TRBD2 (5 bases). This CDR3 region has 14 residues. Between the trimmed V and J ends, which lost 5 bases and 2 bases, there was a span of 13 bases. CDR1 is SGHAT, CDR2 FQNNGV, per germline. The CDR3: CASSRSSVTYEQYF. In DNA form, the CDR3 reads TGTGCCAGCAGCAGAAGTAGCGTAACCTACGAGCAGTACTTC.

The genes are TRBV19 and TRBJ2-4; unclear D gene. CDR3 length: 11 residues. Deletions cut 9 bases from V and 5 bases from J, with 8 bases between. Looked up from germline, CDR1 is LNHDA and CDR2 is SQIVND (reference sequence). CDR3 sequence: CASAVENIQYF. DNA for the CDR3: TGTGCCAGCGCCGTCGAAAACATTCAGTACTTC.

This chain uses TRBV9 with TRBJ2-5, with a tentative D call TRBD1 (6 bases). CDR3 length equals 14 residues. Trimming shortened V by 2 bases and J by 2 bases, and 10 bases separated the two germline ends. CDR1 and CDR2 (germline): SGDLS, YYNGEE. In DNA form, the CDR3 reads TGTGCCAGCAGCGTCAGGGGATGGCAAGAGACCCAGTACTTC. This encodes CASSVRGWQETQYF.

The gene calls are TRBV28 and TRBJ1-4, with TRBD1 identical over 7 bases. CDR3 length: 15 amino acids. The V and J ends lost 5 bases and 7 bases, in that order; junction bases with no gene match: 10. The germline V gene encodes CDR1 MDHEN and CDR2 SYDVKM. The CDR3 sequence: CASSINTGVIEKLFF. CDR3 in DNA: TGTGCCAGCAGTATAAACACAGGGGTTATTGAAAAACTGTTTTTT.

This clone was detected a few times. The CDR3 DNA sequence: TGTGCCAGCAGCTTAGGGATTAACACCGGGGAGCTGTTTTTT. Its protein is CASSLGINTGELFF. The chain joins TRBV7-9 to TRBJ2-2; the D is unclear. The germline V gene encodes CDR1 SEHNR and CDR2 FQNEAQ (reference sequence). Trimming took 1 base from V and 2 from J, leaving 5 bases between them. This CDR3 region has 14 residues.

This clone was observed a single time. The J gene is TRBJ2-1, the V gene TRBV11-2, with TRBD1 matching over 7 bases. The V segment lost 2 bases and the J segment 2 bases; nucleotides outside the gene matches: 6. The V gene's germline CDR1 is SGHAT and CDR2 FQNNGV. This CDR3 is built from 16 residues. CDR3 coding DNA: TGTGCCAGCAGCTTATTTGGACAGGTCACCTACAATGAGCAGTTCTTC. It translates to CASSLFGQVTYNEQFF.

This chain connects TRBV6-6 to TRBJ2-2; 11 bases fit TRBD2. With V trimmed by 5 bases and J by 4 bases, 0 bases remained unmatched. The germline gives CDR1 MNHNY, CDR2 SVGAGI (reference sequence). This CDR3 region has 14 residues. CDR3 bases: TGTGCCAGCAGTGGACTAGCGGGCACCGGGGAGCTGTTTTTT. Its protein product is CASSGLAGTGELFF.

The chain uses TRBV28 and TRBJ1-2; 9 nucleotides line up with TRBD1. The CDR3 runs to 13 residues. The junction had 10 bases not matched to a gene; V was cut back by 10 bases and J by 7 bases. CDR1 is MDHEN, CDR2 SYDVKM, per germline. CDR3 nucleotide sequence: TGTGCCATTCTCCCGGGACAGGGTGGTGGCTACACCTTC. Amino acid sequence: CAILPGQGGGYTF.

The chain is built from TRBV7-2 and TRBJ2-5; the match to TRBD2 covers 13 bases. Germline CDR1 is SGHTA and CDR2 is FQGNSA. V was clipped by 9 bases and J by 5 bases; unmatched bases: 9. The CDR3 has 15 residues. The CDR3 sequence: CASKRTSGGAETQYF. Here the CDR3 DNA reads TGTGCCAGTAAAAGAACTAGCGGGGGGGCGGAGACCCAGTACTTC.

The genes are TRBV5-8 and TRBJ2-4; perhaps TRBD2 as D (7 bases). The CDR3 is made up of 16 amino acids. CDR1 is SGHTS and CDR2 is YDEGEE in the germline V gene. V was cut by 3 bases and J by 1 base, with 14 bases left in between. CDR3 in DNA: TGTGCCAGCAGCTCCCGCGGGGGCATGGCCAAAAACATTCAGTACTTC. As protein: CASSSRGGMAKNIQYF.

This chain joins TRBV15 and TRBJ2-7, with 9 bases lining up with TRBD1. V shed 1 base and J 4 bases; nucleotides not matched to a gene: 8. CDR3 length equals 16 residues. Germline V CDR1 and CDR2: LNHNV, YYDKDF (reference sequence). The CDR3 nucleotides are TGTGCCACCAGCAGAGGGGGACAGGGAATATGGTACGAGCAGTACTTC. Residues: CATSRGGQGIWYEQYF.

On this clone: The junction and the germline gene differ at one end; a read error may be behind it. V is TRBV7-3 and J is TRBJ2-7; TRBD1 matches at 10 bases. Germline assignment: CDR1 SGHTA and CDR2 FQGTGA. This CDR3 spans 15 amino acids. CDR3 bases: TGTGCCAGCAGCATAACCGGGACAGGGGTCCACGAGCAGTACTTC. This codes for CASSITGTGVHEQYF.

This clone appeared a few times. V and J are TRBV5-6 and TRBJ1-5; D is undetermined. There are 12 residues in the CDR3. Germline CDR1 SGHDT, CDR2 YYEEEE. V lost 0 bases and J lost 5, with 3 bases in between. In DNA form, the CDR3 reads TGTGCCAGCAGCTTGGACGATCAGCCCCAGCATTTT. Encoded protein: CASSLDDQPQHF.

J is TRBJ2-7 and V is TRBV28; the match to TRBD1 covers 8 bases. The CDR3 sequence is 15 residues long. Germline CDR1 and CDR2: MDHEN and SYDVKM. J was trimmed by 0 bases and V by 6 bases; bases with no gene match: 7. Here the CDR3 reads CASRHRDRSSYEQYF. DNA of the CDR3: TGTGCCAGCAGGCACCGGGACAGGAGCTCCTACGAGCAGTACTTC.

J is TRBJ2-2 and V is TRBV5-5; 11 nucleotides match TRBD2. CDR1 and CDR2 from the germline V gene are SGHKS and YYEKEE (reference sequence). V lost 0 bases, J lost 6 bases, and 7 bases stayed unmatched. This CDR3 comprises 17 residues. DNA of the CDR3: TGTGCCAGCAGCTTGGCCCCTACTAGCGGGAGTGCCGGGGAGCTGTTTTTT. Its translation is CASSLAPTSGSAGELFF.

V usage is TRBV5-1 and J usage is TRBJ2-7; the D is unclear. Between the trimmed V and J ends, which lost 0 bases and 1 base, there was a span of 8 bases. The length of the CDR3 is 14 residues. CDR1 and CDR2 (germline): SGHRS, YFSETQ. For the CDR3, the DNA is TGCGCCAGCAGCTTGGGTTTCTCATCCTACGAGCAGTACTTC. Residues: CASSLGFSSYEQYF. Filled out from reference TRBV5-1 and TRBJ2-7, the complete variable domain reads KAGVTQTPRYLIKTRGQQVTLSCSPISGHRSVSWYQQTPGQGLQFLFEYFSETQRNKGNFPGRFSGRQFSNSRSEMNVSTLELGDSALYLCASSLGFSSYEQYFGPGTRLTVT.